The TCR beta chain under discussion was sequenced for a study of T cell responses to AZD1222 COVID-19 vaccine (dated by TCRdb to about 2021). About the investigation overall: Because spike-specific TCR depth and breadth did not differ between the two schedules, AZD1222 recipients who got a second dose at roughly 4 weeks were pooled with those who got a second dose at roughly 12 weeks. A total of 230 to 250 trial participants underwent TCR sequencing, of whom nearly 210 had received two doses of AZD1222 and some 26 had received two doses of the MenACWY control vaccine. Trial participants were enrolled into age subgroups of 18-55, 56-69 and 70-plus years, which contained 148, 28 and 57 TCR-sequenced participants, respectively.

The cysteine opens and the phenylalanine closes a CDR3 of 12 amino acids. Only CDR3 DNA is held: 36 bases, read in frame from base 1. The germline ends are 16 bases apart after V is trimmed by 6 bases and J by 8 bases. CDR1 and CDR2 are drawn from the germline V gene (reference sequence): GTSNPN, SVGIG. Concerning this clone: What antigen it recognizes has not been identified. No base quality values were provided; no much bigger clone lies one nucleotide off.

The time point label here, explained by the study, means: baseline before first vaccination. Vaccinee samples were obtained from the UK trials COV001 and COV002, which included a single-blind randomized controlled phase 2/3 trial of AZD1222 (ChAdOx1 nCoV-19) in healthy adults. Trial participant PBMC samples were collected at day 0 and day 28 after the second dose for TCRbeta chain sequencing. General findings and caveats noted by the study authors: No day 14 peak-response samples were available, so repertoires were characterized only after the peak T cell response. In the small 56-69-year group, the increase in depth fell short of significance, most likely because of low power. Most participants were white British and females outnumbered males, and the authors suggested that clonal diversity may have been underestimated. Conclusions about previously exposed vaccinees are limited, since just a handful of AZD1222 recipients were seropositive for SARS-CoV-2 at baseline. Vaccine-associated CD4 TCRs spanned the whole spike protein, with dominant responses in regions 160-218 and 743-854. A significant rise in spike-specific TCR breadth and depth was observed after two AZD1222 doses relative to day 0 and relative to MenACWY recipients. Reportedly, almost half of the unique spike-specific TCRs recognized epitopes lying outside the regions that are mutated in the B.1.351 and B.1.1.7 variants.

The CDR3 regions of human TCRbeta chains were subjected to immunosequencing. The authors' analysis ran thus. Repertoire TCRs were checked for matches against a reference library of SARS-CoV-2-specific TCRs that had been generated using the MIRA antigen-specificity platform. Breadth was defined as the fraction of unique TCRs that were SARS-CoV-2-associated. Depth was defined as the fraction of total T cells that were SARS-CoV-2-associated. Using the MIRA data, each spike-specific TCR was assigned both to the spike region to which the TCR was reactive and to a CD4 or CD8 class. Log10-transformed breadth and depth values were compared by one-way ANOVA with Sidak's multiple comparisons tests. TCRdb took this table from immuneACCESS and kept in-frame rearrangements with V and J called. Such tables lack part of the clones; where checked against another copy, unresolved V genes explain under half of the gap, and the rest is unexplained. V and J calls plus clone size are reproduced from that table; the DNA served to infer D and trimming. The table for this sample lists approximately 120,000 clones; over 80% of them were counted only once. The ten largest clones take up 6.5% to 9.5% of the sample.

Sequencing was performed on peripheral blood, taken on day 0 of AZD1222 vaccination. The chain couples TRBV30 to TRBJ1-2, with no reliable assignment of the D segment. This sequence originates from an adult in good health. This receptor has the CDR3 CACRLVRVGYTF. In nucleotides, the sequence is TGTGCCTGCCGCCTTGTCCGGGTCGGCTACACCTTC.